Sequencing of this TCR beta chain was carried out in a study of identical twins (dated by TCRdb to the mid-2010s). In terms of the full investigation: The study deep-sequenced TCR alpha and beta repertoires from monozygotic twins, unrelated adults of various ages and cord blood to test whether fetal clonotypes persist. To rule out contamination, the twin experiments were replicated at different times with different library preparation protocols.

Deletion took 6 bases off V and 2 bases off J, with a span of 13 bases between the germline ends. Taken from cysteine to phenylalanine, the CDR3 has 14 residues. The retained sequence is limited to the CDR3, 42 bases, with the frame set at the first base. Reading the germline V gene gives CDR1 MNHNS and CDR2 SASEGT. Only healthy Caucasian donors were included. Three pairs of female monozygotic twins, all aged roughly 18 to 29 years, were included in the twin cohort. Peripheral blood mononuclear cells were used as the source from which RNA for TCR libraries was isolated. Overall study outcomes, separate from this receptor: Compared with coincidental sharing between unrelated individuals, out-of-frame TCR alpha sequences shared between twins had an excess of sequences with low generation probability. Because the same donors could not be followed over many years, the conclusions depended on cross-sectional statistical analysis. Excess twin sharing in beta out-of-frame sequences was weaker because fewer shared sequences lowered the signal-to-noise ratio. Invariant T cells such as MAIT and iNKT could partly confound zero-insertion analyses, though diverse VJ usage argued against this for most clonotypes. Abundant cord blood beta clonotypes carried fewer insertions; young adult naive repertoires showed a weaker similar trend, while memory repertoires showed none. In monozygotic twins, out-of-frame TCR alpha sharing was systematically underestimated by recombination models, although the models agreed with sharing between unrelated individuals.

As regards this clonotype: Its antigen is not yet known. The record has no base qualities; no much larger clone is one base away.

Library preparation employed 5' RACE. TCRdb lists the instrument as Illumina HiSeq 2000. A universal primer binding site was added through template switching, and the final cDNA carried a unique molecular identifier so that TCR cDNA molecules could be counted accurately. First-strand cDNA for TCR alpha and beta chains was synthesized from specific primers in the conserved constant-segment region. Each cDNA library was double barcoded, with a SMART-Mk sample barcode plus Illumina barcodes, to control for contamination. Two successive PCR steps introduced TruSeq adapter sequences along with Illumina sample barcodes. TCR alpha and beta cDNA libraries were sequenced on the Illumina HiSeq platform with custom primers. Per the original workflow: MiGEC was used to process raw reads and extract unique molecular identifiers, and MiXCR was used to find CDR3 positions. For each individual, recombination models were inferred using an EM algorithm with the repgenHMM and IGoR tools. The tcR package in R was used for shared clonotype analysis, with sharing normalized by the product of cloneset sizes. To study raw recombination without the effects of thymic and clonal selection, out-of-frame nonproductive sequences were analyzed. TCRdb redid the processing of the public reads, applying fastp at Q25 and MiXCR, and retained in-frame beta chains. For every CDR3 protein sequence, its rows merge into one entry that carries the most common genes and DNA. The V and J calls and clone size are TCRdb's, not the authors'. Counted in this sample were some 760,000 distinct CDR3 sequences; 15% to 20% of them appeared once. Jointly, the top ten make up around 14% of the sample.

The same sample was also studied in work on T cells expressing NK-cell markers. As that second study puts it: Fewer than ten donors provided sorted CD3+CD56+NKG2C+, CD3+CD56+NKG2C- and CD3+CD56-NKG2C+ T-cell subsets, whose TCR beta-chain repertoires were profiled. Among the eight sequenced donors, seven were HCMV-seropositive and one was HCMV-seronegative. In several experiments an anti-gammadeltaTCR antibody was added to restrict sorting to alphabetaTCR-expressing T cells. In over five donors, the dominant CD3+CD56+NKG2C+ clonotypes were among the top 10 CD8+ clonotypes and accounted for about 1.0-8% of CD8+ T cells. Those dominant clonotypes were again the most abundant among CD3+CD56-NKG2C+ cells in a few donors, at about 25-65%. It remained unclear whether the expanded NKG2C-expressing T cell clones were specific for HCMV antigens. Randomly selected healthy volunteers, three men and five women, were used as the eight sequenced donors. To determine HCMV serostatus, a commercial ELISA kit was used to detect HCMV-specific IgG in serum. For a handful of donors, bulk peripheral blood T-cell repertoires were also sequenced from unsorted PBMC. MIGEC was used to demultiplex reads and group the reads by UMI, and MiTCR was used to assemble and quantify clonotypes. To exclude erroneous sequences, any TCR cDNA sequence not supported by at least two reads was discarded. Downstream repertoire analysis used the tcR package, and clonotypes were matched across fractions by CDR3 nucleotide sequence plus V segment. VDJmatch was used to annotate antigen specificity against VDJdb, with one amino acid substitution allowed in CDR3.

The rearrangement joined TRBV6-1 to TRBJ2-5; TRBD2 is a weak D gene call, 5 bases matching. The TCR originated in a woman aged 18-29 years in good health. Material: PBMCs. Here the CDR3 is given as CASSRSGPQETQYF. The DNA sequence is TGTGCCAGCAGCCGGAGCGGTCCACAAGAGACCCAGTACTTC.